What follows are 18 T cell receptor beta chains derived from one specimen sequenced in a study of cytomegalovirus exposure and HLA in healthy donors listed by TCRdb under 2017. Library prep was done by the immunoSEQ multiplex PCR assay. TCRdb limited this immuneACCESS table to in-frame rearrangements with V and J called. A share of clones is missing; checked studies link under half to unresolved V genes, and the rest is unexplained. The sample contains over 55,000 clones, 75% to 95% of them found a single time. Over 3% of the sample is held by the ten biggest clonotypes. The sample was PBMCs. Source of these receptors: a man in his late teens or twenties in good health and CMV-seronegative.

This sequence joins TRBV11-3 and TRBJ2-1; 9 bases align to TRBD1. CDR3 length: 16 amino acids. J gave up 10 bases and V 1 base, and 11 bases lay outside the gene matches. Germline lookup yields CDR1 SGHNT and CDR2 YENEEA. This chain's CDR3 is CASSLGSPGTGNEQFF. The CDR3 nucleotides are TGTGCCAGCAGCTTAGGAAGTCCCGGGACAGGGAACGAGCAGTTCTTC. Looking up the rest from reference TRBV11-3 and TRBJ2-1 gives the full variable domain: EAGVVQSPRYKIIEKKQPVAFWCNPISGHNTLYWYLQNLGQGPELLIRYENEEAVDDSQLPKDRFSAERLKGVDSTLKIQPAELGDSAVYLCASSLGSPGTGNEQFFGPGTRLTVL.

The CDR3 loop reads CASSPGQGALGGYTF. CDR3 nucleotides: TGTGCCAGTTCACCGGGACAGGGGGCATTGGGCGGCTACACCTTC. V is TRBV7-3 and J is TRBJ1-2, with 12 bases identical to TRBD1. CDR1 is SGHTA, CDR2 FQGTGA, per germline. V lost 9 bases to trimming and J lost 8 bases; unmatched junction nucleotides: 13. This CDR3 has 15 residues. The entire variable domain, with the rest obtained from reference TRBV7-3 and TRBJ1-2, is as follows: GAGVSQTPSNKVTEKGKYVELRCDPISGHTALYWYRQSLGQGPEFLIYFQGTGAADDSGLPNDRFFAVRPEGSVSTLKIQRTERGDSAVYLCASSPGQGALGGYTFGSGTRLTVV.

This chain links TRBV5-4 with TRBJ2-1; 11 bases line up with TRBD2. CDR1 is SGHNT, CDR2 YYREEE, per germline (reference sequence). Losses at the gene ends were 5 bases for V and 0 bases for J; bases not matched to a gene: 4. This CDR3 has 16 amino acids. CDR3 region: CASSTGLAGSYNEQFF. CDR3 DNA sequence: TGTGCCAGCAGTACTGGACTAGCGGGCTCCTACAATGAGCAGTTCTTC.

The chain combines TRBV25-1 with TRBJ2-1; 9 bases align to TRBD2. Germline CDR1 reads MGHDK; CDR2 reads SYGVNS. CDR3 size: 13 residues. V was clipped by 6 bases and J by 7 bases; unmatched bases: 4. This chain's CDR3 is CASRASGMNEQFF. The CDR3 DNA reads TGTGCCAGCAGGGCTAGCGGGATGAATGAGCAGTTCTTC.

The rearrangement uses TRBV10-3 and TRBJ2-1, with 12 nucleotides matching TRBD2. Germline V gives CDR1 ENHRY, CDR2 SYGVKD. This CDR3 contains 15 residues. Losses at the gene ends were 5 bases for V and 8 bases for J; bases not matched to a gene: 7. CDR3 amino acids: CAISLTSGSTDEQFF. In DNA form, the CDR3 reads TGTGCCATCAGTTTGACTAGCGGGAGTACCGATGAGCAGTTCTTC.

This chain connects TRBV29-1 to TRBJ1-1; 9 nucleotides match TRBD1. The germline CDR1 and CDR2 sequences are SQVTM and ANQGSEA. The CDR3 runs 17 residues. With 5 bases clipped from V and 1 base from J, the junction kept 14 bases outside the gene matches. In DNA, the CDR3 is TGCAGCGTTCCCGCCTCCGGGACAGGGCTGAGGAACACTGAAGCTTTCTTT. This encodes CSVPASGTGLRNTEAFF.

The gene calls are TRBV7-9 and TRBJ2-2, with 10 bases fitting TRBD1. CDR3 length equals 15 residues. Germline CDR1 and CDR2: SEHNR and FQNEAQ (reference sequence). Trimming cost V 6 bases and J 6 bases; bases outside gene matches: 7. The DNA for the CDR3 is TGTGCCAGCAGACACCGGGACAGGGGCTCCGGGGAGCTGTTTTTT. Translating gives CASRHRDRGSGELFF.

The J gene is TRBJ1-1, the V gene TRBV2, with D perhaps TRBD1 (6 bases). There are 17 residues in the CDR3. Trimming left V 6 bases short and J 5 bases short, with 25 bases between. The germline gives CDR1 SNHLY, CDR2 FYNNEI. The CDR3 region is CASRARQDAFLGTEAFF. In DNA, the CDR3 is TGTGCCAGCAGAGCTAGACAGGACGCCTTCCTGGGTACTGAAGCTTTCTTT.

The chain recombines TRBV5-1 with TRBJ2-4, with D tentatively TRBD1 (5 bases). The V and J ends lost 0 bases and 0 bases respectively, with 10 bases between them. This CDR3 region has 16 residues. Per germline, CDR1 SGHRS and CDR2 YFSETQ. The CDR3 protein is CASSLESGLAKNIQYF. The CDR3 nucleotides read TGCGCCAGCAGCTTGGAATCAGGGTTAGCCAAAAACATTCAGTACTTC.

In its sample, this clone was seen once. V and J are TRBV9 and TRBJ2-2; TRBD2 matches 8 bases. The CDR3 covers 16 residues. From germline, CDR1 is SGDLS and CDR2 YYNGEE. V was pared by 0 bases and J by 6 bases, with 7 bases of the junction left unmatched. The CDR3 DNA reads TGTGCCAGCAGCGTAGGGCCGGCGGGAGGTCCCGGGGAGCTGTTTTTT. Its translation is CASSVGPAGGPGELFF.

The chain couples TRBV5-1 to TRBJ1-3; D perhaps matches TRBD1 (5 bases). Trimming took 4 bases from V and 4 from J, leaving 12 bases between them. This CDR3 has 14 amino acids. CDR1 is SGHRS and CDR2 is YFSETQ in the germline V gene. CDR3 loop: CASSPRAPGNTIYF. CDR3 DNA sequence: TGCGCCAGCAGCCCCAGGGCCCCAGGAAACACCATATATTTT.

The V gene is TRBV10-1, the J gene TRBJ1-5; 8 bases fit TRBD1. The CDR3 totals 16 residues. Unmatched junction bases numbered 13, after V lost 7 bases and J lost 5 bases. CDR1 WNHNN and CDR2 SYGVQD come from the germline V gene (reference sequence). The CDR3 DNA follows: TGCGCCAGCACCGAAGGCCCGGACAGGGAAGATCAGCCCCAGCATTTT. This encodes CASTEGPDREDQPQHF.

The chain recombines TRBV4-1 with TRBJ2-1, with D perhaps matching TRBD1 (7 bases). The germline V and J ends were trimmed by 3 bases and 6 bases, with 12 bases remaining between them. The CDR3 sequence is 14 residues long. Germline CDR1 and CDR2: MGHRA and YSYEKL. The CDR3 nucleotides read TGCGCCAGCAGCCAGCGGGACAGTCTCAATGAGCAGTTCTTC. Its protein is CASSQRDSLNEQFF.

The gene calls are TRBV7-2 and TRBJ2-7; D is possibly TRBD1 (6 bases). The CDR3 has 13 residues. CDR1 SGHTA and CDR2 FQGNSA come from the germline V gene. V was clipped by 2 bases and J by 6 bases, with 11 bases between them. The CDR3 DNA follows: TGTGCCAGCAGCTTACACAGGGTGGGCGAGCAGTACTTC. Protein product: CASSLHRVGEQYF.

The chain is built from TRBV5-4 and TRBJ2-5; maybe TRBD1 (5 bases). Per the germline V gene, CDR1 is SGHNT and CDR2 is YYREEE (reference sequence). Trimming stripped 4 bases from V and 0 bases from J, with 7 bases between. This CDR3 has 13 amino acids. Written as DNA, the CDR3 is TGTGCCAGCAGCAGGGGCTACCAAGAGACCCAGTACTTC. Translated: CASSRGYQETQYF.

CDR3 DNA sequence: TGTGCCAGTAGTATAGTTGGTAAGCGGGAGGGAGACGAGCAGTACTTC. This sequence encodes CASSIVGKREGDEQYF. J is TRBJ2-7 and V is TRBV19; 10 bases match TRBD2. The CDR3 extends over 16 amino acids. Germline V gene sequence: CDR1 LNHDA, CDR2 SQIVND (reference sequence). After removal of 1 base from V and 5 bases from J, the junction contained 8 bases not matched to a gene.

The rearrangement links TRBV2 to TRBJ1-1; D is undetermined. Germline CDR1 reads SNHLY; CDR2 reads FYNNEI. Trimming shortened V by 6 bases and J by 9 bases, and 11 bases separated the two germline ends. CDR3 length: 11 amino acids. CDR3 in amino acids: CASRVEPKAFF. CDR3 coding DNA: TGTGCCAGCAGGGTCGAGCCCAAAGCTTTCTTT.

The gene calls are TRBV7-8 and TRBJ2-3, with TRBD2 matching over 11 bases. V lost 3 bases, J lost 5 bases, and 7 bases stayed unmatched. Germline V gene lookup returns CDR1 SGHVS and CDR2 FQNEAQ. CDR3 size: 16 residues. The CDR3 DNA reads as TGTGCCAGCAGCTTTGGACTAGCGGGTATTCAAGATACGCAGTATTTT. Translation gives CASSFGLAGIQDTQYF.